The clone carrying this T cell receptor beta chain occurred a few times. The data originate from a study of blood T cell repertoires in COVID-19. Looking at the study overall: The study drew acute and convalescent COVID-19 samples from the United States, Italy and Spain. PBMCs, B-cell-depleted T cells, or T cells were the source of the cDNA or gDNA that made up the material.

V lost 6 bases and J lost 0, with 12 bases in between. The CDR3 is 14 residues long. Per germline, CDR1 MNHEY and CDR2 SVGAGI. Original data processing: It was from reference gene primer amplification that nucleated cell counts were estimated. Clones were sequenced by immunoSEQ multiplex PCR, and TCRdb holds only the in-frame ones, with some missing. D and trimming come from the DNA, and the V and J calls and clone size come from that table. The sample has roughly 80,000 clones, 80% to 90% seen once. The rearrangement joins TRBV6-5 to TRBJ2-7; TRBD1 might be the D (6 bases). The receptor was isolated from a man aged 45-60 years with active COVID-19. Sequencing used peripheral blood. CDR3 DNA sequence: TGTGCCAGCAGAAGGACAGCGAGCTCCTACGAGCAGTACTTC. Amino acids: CASRRTASSYEQYF.